One and the same sample provided the 24 T cell receptor beta chains below, sequenced in a study of cytomegalovirus exposure and HLA in healthy donors. Primers: 60 Vbeta forward and 13 Jbeta reverse. Assay: immunoSEQ multiplex PCR; the TCRdb copy retains only in-frame clones and omits some. The sample includes more than 95,000 clones, approximately 73% of them seen just once. The sequencing input was PBMCs. These receptors all come from a woman under 30 in good health and CMV-seropositive.

CDR3 DNA: TGTGCCAGCAGCTTGTCAGGGTTCACGTACGAGCAGTACTTC. Encoded protein: CASSLSGFTYEQYF. The chain uses TRBV5-8 and TRBJ2-7; perhaps TRBD1 as D (5 bases). Germline V lookup: CDR1 SGHTS, CDR2 YDEGEE. This CDR3 has 14 amino acids. The V and J ends lost 1 base and 4 bases respectively, with 12 bases between them.

The chain couples TRBV4-2 to TRBJ2-7; 8 nucleotides agree with TRBD1. Germline-derived CDR1 and CDR2 are LGHNA and YNFKEQ. V shed 8 bases and J 1 base; nucleotides not matched to a gene: 7. The length of the CDR3 is 14 residues. The CDR3 protein is CASSGQARSYEQYF. The CDR3 nucleotides are TGTGCCAGCTCGGGACAGGCCCGTTCCTACGAGCAGTACTTC.

This sequence joins TRBV18 and TRBJ2-2; D perhaps matches TRBD1 (5 bases). The ends were cut back, 5 bases at V and 0 bases at J, with 13 bases in the middle. This CDR3 region has 16 residues. Per germline, CDR1 KGHSH and CDR2 LQKENI. In nucleotides, the CDR3 is TGTGCCAGCTCATCAGGCAGGGCCTCGAACACCGGGGAGCTGTTTTTT. It yields the protein CASSSGRASNTGELFF.

V is TRBV27 and J is TRBJ2-2, with 11 bases matching TRBD1. V was clipped by 1 base and J by 0 bases; unmatched bases: 1. Germline assignment: CDR1 MNHEY and CDR2 SMNVEV (reference sequence). There are 17 residues in the CDR3. CDR3 nucleotide sequence: TGTGCCAGCAGTTTATGGGGACAGGGGGCGAACACCGGGGAGCTGTTTTTT. Its protein is CASSLWGQGANTGELFF.

The gene calls are TRBV5-1 and TRBJ1-1, with D uncertain. From germline, CDR1 is SGHRS and CDR2 YFSETQ. CDR3 length: 13 amino acids. Trimming cost V 0 bases and J 7 bases, with 10 bases left between them. CDR3 residues: CASSLVTQREAFF. In DNA form, the CDR3 reads TGCGCCAGCAGCTTGGTGACTCAGCGTGAAGCTTTCTTT. The complete variable domain, with remaining parts taken from reference TRBV5-1 and TRBJ1-1, reads KAGVTQTPRYLIKTRGQQVTLSCSPISGHRSVSWYQQTPGQGLQFLFEYFSETQRNKGNFPGRFSGRQFSNSRSEMNVSTLELGDSALYLCASSLVTQREAFFGQGTRLTVV.

This clone was seen just once. The chain recombines TRBV15 with TRBJ1-5; D not certain. The CDR3 spans 15 residues. With 5 bases removed from V and 1 base from J, the gap between germline ends came to 12 bases. Per the germline V gene, CDR1 is LNHNV and CDR2 is YYDKDF (reference sequence). Written as DNA, the CDR3 is TGTGCCACCAGCCCTCGGGAAAGAAGCAATCAGCCCCAGCATTTT. It yields the protein CATSPRERSNQPQHF.

This clone was seen only a few times. This rearrangement joins TRBV4-1 to TRBJ1-2; 8 bases line up with TRBD1. V lost 4 bases and J lost 8; bases outside the gene matches: 9. Germline-derived CDR1 and CDR2 are MGHRA and YSYEKL. The length of the CDR3 is 14 residues. CDR3 region: CASSLPGGMRGYTF. The DNA of the CDR3 is TGCGCCAGCAGCCTGCCAGGGGGCATGCGGGGCTACACCTTC.

The count of this clone is one. J is TRBJ1-5 and V is TRBV10-1; a possible D gene is TRBD1 (6 bases). The germline V gene has CDR1 WNHNN and CDR2 SYGVQD (reference sequence). This CDR3 spans 15 amino acids. V lost 8 bases to trimming and J lost 2 bases, with 16 bases between them. CDR3 loop: CASGRGARGNQPQHF. The CDR3 DNA is TGCGCCAGCGGGAGGGGGGCTAGGGGCAATCAGCCCCAGCATTTT.

This sequence joins TRBV4-3 and TRBJ2-3; TRBD1 matches at 9 bases. There are 19 residues in the CDR3. Germline assignment: CDR1 LGHNA and CDR2 YSLEER. V was pared by 1 base and J by 9 bases, with 20 bases of the junction left unmatched. The CDR3 DNA reads TGCGCCAGCAGCCAAGGCCAAACCGGGACAGGGACAAGATGGGAGACGCAGTATTTT. Translation: CASSQGQTGTGTRWETQYF.

The chain uses TRBV2 and TRBJ2-7; TRBD1 aligns across 7 bases. The germline CDR1 and CDR2 sequences are SNHLY and FYNNEI. J lost 5 bases, V lost 5 bases, and 9 bases had no gene match. The CDR3 totals 14 residues. The CDR3 loop is CASSRQGVGDEQYF. CDR3 sequence (DNA): TGTGCCAGCAGTCGACAGGGAGTCGGTGACGAGCAGTACTTC.

This clone was counted at least ten times. The V and J genes are TRBV5-4 and TRBJ2-3; D ambiguous. The germline V gene has CDR1 SGHNT and CDR2 YYREEE (reference sequence). Trimming removed 0 bases from V and 2 bases from J, with 13 bases in between. This CDR3 has 16 residues. This chain's CDR3 is CASSLAVQVDTDTQYF. CDR3 nucleotides: TGTGCCAGCAGCTTGGCCGTCCAGGTGGACACAGATACGCAGTATTTT.

This chain joins TRBV9 and TRBJ2-5; 10 bases line up with TRBD2. J lost 5 bases, V lost 0 bases, and 1 base had no gene match. The CDR3 runs 14 residues. Germline assignment: CDR1 SGDLS and CDR2 YYNGEE. CDR3 region: CASSVAGLAETQYF. The CDR3 DNA is TGTGCCAGCAGCGTAGCGGGACTAGCGGAGACCCAGTACTTC.

The chain combines TRBV9 with TRBJ2-5; no clear D. Germline CDR1 is SGDLS and CDR2 is YYNGEE. Trimming stripped 3 bases from V and 5 bases from J, with 14 bases between. The CDR3 has 14 residues. The CDR3 spells CASSAESNGETQYF. DNA for the CDR3: TGTGCCAGCAGCGCTGAATCAAACGGGGAGACCCAGTACTTC.

The chain recombines TRBV6-4 with TRBJ2-5; 10 nucleotides match TRBD1. Trimming cost V 6 bases and J 4 bases; bases outside gene matches: 8. The CDR3 length is 15 residues. Germline CDR1 MRHNA, CDR2 SNTAGT. CDR3 sequence reads: CASSQGQGMSETQYF. The CDR3 region has the DNA TGTGCCAGCAGCCAGGGACAGGGGATGTCAGAGACCCAGTACTTC.

The chain uses TRBV5-1 and TRBJ2-6; 7 nucleotides line up with TRBD2. Unmatched junction bases numbered 1, after V lost 4 bases and J lost 0 bases. Germline V gene data show CDR1 as SGHRS and CDR2 as YFSETQ. CDR3 size: 15 residues. The CDR3 reads CASSPGGSGANVLTF. As DNA, the CDR3 is TGCGCCAGCAGCCCGGGGGGCTCTGGGGCCAACGTCCTGACTTTC.

The rearrangement links TRBV5-1 to TRBJ2-3, with D possibly being TRBD1 (6 bases). V was shortened by 4 bases and J by 6 bases, with 15 bases between the two germline ends. This CDR3 comprises 14 residues. Germline V lookup: CDR1 SGHRS, CDR2 YFSETQ. The CDR3 spells CASSPGPGEDTQYF. The CDR3 DNA reads TGCGCCAGCAGCCCGGGCCCAGGGGAGGATACGCAGTATTTT. The full variable domain, its missing parts supplied by reference TRBV5-1 and TRBJ2-3, is KAGVTQTPRYLIKTRGQQVTLSCSPISGHRSVSWYQQTPGQGLQFLFEYFSETQRNKGNFPGRFSGRQFSNSRSEMNVSTLELGDSALYLCASSPGPGEDTQYFGPGTRLTVL.

This clone was seen just once. The chain employs TRBV11-2 and TRBJ2-7; 10 bases fit TRBD2. This CDR3 has 18 residues. The V and J ends lost 5 bases and 0 bases, in that order; junction bases with no gene match: 13. The germline V gene has CDR1 SGHAT and CDR2 FQNNGV. CDR3 protein: CASSPSPWTSGSSYEQYF. CDR3 nucleotides: TGTGCCAGCAGCCCATCCCCATGGACTAGCGGAAGCTCCTACGAGCAGTACTTC.

V usage is TRBV11-2 and J usage is TRBJ2-3, with D unclear. The CDR3 runs to 13 residues. Trimming took off 5 bases at V and 4 bases at J, with 10 bases between the two ends. Germline V gene lookup returns CDR1 SGHAT and CDR2 FQNNGV. DNA of the CDR3: TGTGCCAGCAGCGTGGCGGTAGCAGATACGCAGTATTTT. Its protein is CASSVAVADTQYF.

The chain has TRBV9 and TRBJ2-7, with D unresolved. Germline-derived CDR1 and CDR2 are SGDLS and YYNGEE. The CDR3 consists of 11 residues. V lost 3 bases and J 6 bases, leaving 7 bases between the germline ends. CDR3 loop: CASSDSGEQYF. The CDR3 DNA reads TGTGCCAGCAGCGATTCGGGCGAGCAGTACTTC.

This chain links TRBV29-1 with TRBJ2-6; no clear D gene. Germline V gene sequence: CDR1 SQVTM, CDR2 ANQGSEA. V was pared by 1 base and J by 0 bases, with 4 bases between. This CDR3 has 14 amino acids. The CDR3 protein is CSVEGSSGANVLTF. The CDR3 bases are TGCAGCGTTGAAGGGAGCTCTGGGGCCAACGTCCTGACTTTC.

This clone has only a few counts. This chain joins TRBV6-4 and TRBJ2-2, with 8 bases fitting TRBD2. Germline lookup yields CDR1 MRHNA and CDR2 SNTAGT. The CDR3 runs 14 residues. The V and J ends lost 5 bases and 7 bases, in that order; junction bases with no gene match: 6. This chain's CDR3 is CASSQREFLGELFF. For the CDR3, the DNA is TGTGCCAGCAGTCAGCGGGAGTTTCTCGGGGAGCTGTTTTTT.

J is TRBJ2-6 and V is TRBV4-2; D not certain. V was cut by 0 bases and J by 0 bases, with 12 bases left in between. The CDR3 sequence is 18 residues long. The germline V gene encodes CDR1 LGHNA and CDR2 YNFKEQ. The CDR3 spells CASSQDSRQSSGANVLTF. The CDR3 DNA is TGTGCCAGCAGCCAAGATTCCAGGCAGAGCTCTGGGGCCAACGTCCTGACTTTC.

The gene calls are TRBV14 and TRBJ1-2, with D possibly being TRBD1 (6 bases). V gave up 4 bases and J gave up 6 bases, with 15 bases separating them. This CDR3 has 14 residues. Per the germline V gene, CDR1 is SGHDN and CDR2 is FVKESK. The CDR3 DNA follows: TGTGCCAGCAGCCCACAGGGAGGGCCTAATGGCTACACCTTC. Protein: CASSPQGGPNGYTF.

There are a few counts of this clone. V is TRBV10-3 and J is TRBJ2-7, with TRBD2 matching over 8 bases. The V segment lost 4 bases and the J segment 3 bases; nucleotides outside the gene matches: 20. Germline V lookup: CDR1 ENHRY, CDR2 SYGVKD. The CDR3 extends over 19 amino acids. The CDR3 spells CAISGSPISGGPVGYEQYF. CDR3 DNA: TGTGCCATCAGTGGATCCCCAATCAGCGGGGGTCCCGTCGGCTACGAGCAGTACTTC.